The 3 T cell receptor beta chains below come from one sample, sequenced in a study of cytomegalovirus exposure and HLA in healthy donors. The PCR had 60 Vbeta and 13 Jbeta primers. The assay was immunoSEQ multiplex PCR, and TCRdb's table has in-frame clones only and misses some. Of under 200,000 clones detected, approximately 77% appear once; the ten largest clones hold over 1.1%. Sequenced: PBMCs. The receptors were gathered from a man between 18 and 35 years old in good health and CMV-seronegative.

There are a few counts of this clone. The chain links TRBV4-3 to TRBJ2-7; a possible D gene is TRBD1 (6 bases). Germline assignment: CDR1 LGHNA and CDR2 YSLEER. The CDR3 runs 15 residues. Trimming removed 1 base from V and 2 bases from J, with 12 bases in between. The CDR3 bases are TGCGCCAGCAGCCAAGGGGCAGGGGCTGCCTACGAGCAGTACTTC. Translating it yields CASSQGAGAAYEQYF.

V is TRBV4-1 and J is TRBJ2-7; 12 bases are a match to TRBD2. Germline V CDR1 and CDR2: MGHRA, YSYEKL. The CDR3 has 19 residues. V shed 3 bases and J 2 bases; nucleotides not matched to a gene: 14. CDR3 nucleotide sequence: TGCGCCAGCAGCCATGAGGGGCCTAGCGGGAGGGCAGAGGCCTACGAGCAGTACTTC. It specifies CASSHEGPSGRAEAYEQYF.

This clone has a handful of counts. V usage is TRBV2 and J usage is TRBJ1-1; possibly TRBD1 for D (5 bases). The CDR3 is 15 residues long. Germline-derived CDR1 and CDR2 are SNHLY and FYNNEI. Trimming stripped 6 bases from V and 5 bases from J, with 19 bases between. The CDR3 here is CASSDPLRAETEAFF. CDR3 DNA sequence: TGTGCCAGCAGCGATCCTCTCAGGGCAGAGACTGAAGCTTTCTTT.